The 30 T cell receptor beta chains presented below share a single source sample, sequenced in a study of blood T cell repertoires in COVID-19. Generated by immunoSEQ multiplex PCR, the TCRdb table keeps only in-frame clones and is missing some. This repertoire shows some 350,000 clones, 88% found once; its top ten account for 5%. The sequenced sample was PBMCs or T cells enriched from blood (not recorded which). Receptors originate from a young man who had recovered from COVID-19.

The table lists this clone with a count of one. The V and J genes are TRBV9 and TRBJ2-7; TRBD2 is a possible D gene (5 bases). Per the germline V gene, CDR1 is SGDLS and CDR2 is YYNGEE. The CDR3 is 13 amino acids. V lost 0 bases and J lost 7, with 11 bases in between. The CDR3 region is CASSVDPSGEQYF. In nucleotides, the CDR3 is TGTGCCAGCAGCGTAGATCCGTCGGGAGAGCAGTACTTC.

The V and J genes are TRBV2 and TRBJ2-7, with D hard to call. Trimming took 4 bases from V and 3 from J, leaving 10 bases between them. The germline gives CDR1 SNHLY, CDR2 FYNNEI. The CDR3 covers 13 residues. This chain's CDR3 is CASSVLTGYEQYF. CDR3 nucleotides: TGTGCCAGCAGTGTTTTGACGGGCTACGAGCAGTACTTC.

In regard to this clone: A much larger clone differs from this one at a single base, so this may be a read error. The gene calls are TRBV27 and TRBJ2-7; TRBD1 aligns across 7 bases. Unmatched junction bases numbered 2, after V lost 4 bases and J lost 2 bases. The germline V gene encodes CDR1 MNHEY and CDR2 SMNVEV (reference sequence). The CDR3 extends over 13 amino acids. The CDR3, as DNA: TGTGCCAGCAGTTCTCAGGGGGCCTACGAGCAGTACTTC. Translated, it gives CASSSQGAYEQYF.

The V call is TRBV2, the J call TRBJ1-2; D not resolved. Germline assignment: CDR1 SNHLY and CDR2 FYNNEI. Trimming cost V 6 bases and J 4 bases, with 15 bases left between them. This CDR3 contains 14 residues. CDR3 DNA sequence: TGTGCCAGCAGCCAGGTTCGGGGAGGCTATGGCTACACCTTC. This sequence encodes CASSQVRGGYGYTF.

The chain uses TRBV2 and TRBJ1-2; TRBD1 might be the D (6 bases). CDR1 is SNHLY and CDR2 is FYNNEI in the germline V gene. V lost 2 bases and J lost 6, with 13 bases in between. The CDR3 is 14 amino acids. The CDR3 nucleotides are TGTGCCAGCAGTGAATGGGAAAAGGGGGATGGCTACACCTTC. Residues: CASSEWEKGDGYTF.

This rearrangement joins TRBV15 to TRBJ1-1, with D possibly being TRBD1 (5 bases). The V gene's germline CDR1 is LNHNV and CDR2 YYDKDF (reference sequence). CDR3 length: 14 residues. Trimming stripped 0 bases from V and 2 bases from J, with 7 bases between. CDR3 coding DNA: TGTGCCACCAGCAGAGAAGGGGAAAACACTGAAGCTTTCTTT. Its protein is CATSREGENTEAFF.

As for this clone: Relative to the germline gene, one junction end is altered; a read error may explain this. The chain's CDR3 is CASSQVGLAGDSYEQYF. DNA of the CDR3: TGTGCCAGCAGCCAAGTCGGGCTAGCGGGGGACTCCTATGAGCAGTACTTC. V and J are TRBV3-1 (or the pseudogene TRBV3-2) and TRBJ2-7; 10 nucleotides align to TRBD2. CDR1 is LGHDT, CDR2 YNNKEL, per germline (reference sequence). This CDR3 is built from 17 residues.

This chain links TRBV11-2 with TRBJ2-1; 9 nucleotides match TRBD2. This CDR3 contains 14 residues. The V and J ends lost 5 bases and 9 bases, in that order; junction bases with no gene match: 8. The germline CDR1 and CDR2 sequences are SGHAT and FQNNGV. CDR3 sequence (DNA): TGTGCCAGCAGCCTCGGGACTAGCAACATTGAGCAGTTCTTC. Protein sequence: CASSLGTSNIEQFF.

Worth noting for this clone: The conserved final phenylalanine or tryptophan is absent from the CDR3, which likely points to a read error. No DNA is shown, since the ends of the CDR3 on it are uncertain; the CDR3 is the one TCRdb lists. This chain joins TRBV11-2 and TRBJ1-3; TRBD1 reflects the table's D call only, with no check against the DNA. The germline V gene encodes CDR1 SGHAT and CDR2 FQNNGV. The CDR3 sequence runs 13 residues, both termini included. CDR3 sequence reads: CASSLGVQTDLNV.

The chain joins TRBV7-9 to TRBJ2-7; D possibly corresponds to TRBD2 (5 bases). The germline V and J ends were trimmed by 0 bases and 3 bases, with 15 bases remaining between them. The CDR3 runs to 16 residues. CDR1 and CDR2 (germline): SEHNR, FQNEAQ (reference sequence). CDR3 sequence (DNA): TGTGCCAGCAGCTTAGCGCGTAGGAGCGGCCTCTACGAGCAGTACTTC. This translates into CASSLARRSGLYEQYF. Supplemented by reference TRBV7-9 and TRBJ2-7, the full variable domain reads DTGVSQNPRHKITKRGQNVTFRCDPISEHNRLYWYRQTLGQGPEFLTYFQNEAQLEKSRLLSDRFSAERPKGSFSTLEIQRTEQGDSAMYLCASSLARRSGLYEQYFGPGTRLTVT.

The genes are TRBV15 and TRBJ2-7; 8 bases fit TRBD2. With 5 bases clipped from V and 2 bases from J, the junction kept 8 bases outside the gene matches. Germline CDR1 and CDR2: LNHNV and YYDKDF (reference sequence). The CDR3 spans 15 residues. The CDR3 sequence: CATSLSGGFTYEQYF. The CDR3 region has the DNA TGTGCCACCAGCTTGAGCGGGGGATTTACCTACGAGCAGTACTTC.

The chain recombines TRBV5-5 with TRBJ1-2, with no clear D. Germline V gene lookup returns CDR1 SGHKS and CDR2 YYEKEE (reference sequence). V lost 0 bases, J lost 4 bases, and 19 bases lay in between. This CDR3 region has 17 residues. The CDR3 protein is CASSLVAANLGGYGYTF. CDR3 in DNA: TGTGCCAGCAGCTTGGTTGCAGCCAACCTAGGTGGCTATGGCTACACCTTC.

This chain links TRBV24-1 with TRBJ2-1, with TRBD1 matching over 9 bases. Germline CDR1 KGHDR, CDR2 SFDVKD. V lost 4 bases to trimming and J lost 5 bases; unmatched junction nucleotides: 5. The CDR3 contains 15 residues. The CDR3 DNA reads as TGTGCCACCAGTGAGACGGGACAGGGTAACAATGAGCAGTTCTTC. Protein: CATSETGQGNNEQFF.

The rearrangement joins TRBV27 to TRBJ2-7, with 9 bases matching TRBD1. The CDR3 consists of 15 residues. The germline CDR1 and CDR2 sequences are MNHEY and SMNVEV (reference sequence). Trimming took 5 bases from V and 0 from J; bases not matched to a gene: 5. This CDR3 reads CASSSWDRVSYEQYF. As DNA, the CDR3 is TGTGCCAGCAGTAGTTGGGACAGGGTCTCCTACGAGCAGTACTTC.

This clone was recorded a few times. V usage is TRBV3-1 (or the pseudogene TRBV3-2) and J usage is TRBJ2-2; tentatively, D is TRBD2 (5 bases). This CDR3 has 12 residues. The germline gives CDR1 LGHDT, CDR2 YNNKEL (reference sequence). V gave up 3 bases and J gave up 6 bases, with 5 bases separating them. CDR3 residues: CASSQRAGELFF. The CDR3 region has the DNA TGTGCCAGCAGCCAGAGGGCCGGGGAGCTGTTTTTT.

This rearrangement joins TRBV7-3 to TRBJ2-3; TRBD2 might be the D (6 bases). Deletions cut 4 bases from V and 4 bases from J, with 12 bases between. Germline CDR1 SGHTA, CDR2 FQGTGA. The CDR3 loop spans 14 amino acids. The CDR3 loop is CASSSGLTADTQYF. The CDR3 DNA follows: TGTGCCAGCAGCTCAGGACTAACAGCAGATACGCAGTATTTT.

This clone was recorded only once. The rearrangement uses TRBV3-1 (or the pseudogene TRBV3-2) and TRBJ2-7; a possible D gene is TRBD1 (5 bases). Trimming shortened V by 2 bases and J by 6 bases, and 14 bases separated the two germline ends. The germline gives CDR1 LGHDT, CDR2 YNNKEL (reference sequence). There are 14 residues in the CDR3. CDR3: CASSQIQARGEQYF. The CDR3 bases are TGTGCCAGCAGCCAAATTCAGGCAAGGGGCGAGCAGTACTTC.

The chain is built from TRBV5-1 and TRBJ2-5; 8 nucleotides align to TRBD1. Losses at the gene ends were 1 base for V and 2 bases for J; bases not matched to a gene: 1. The CDR3 length is 14 residues. From germline, CDR1 is SGHRS and CDR2 YFSETQ. The CDR3 here is CASSLWDRQETQYF. The CDR3 DNA reads as TGCGCCAGCAGCTTGTGGGACAGGCAAGAGACCCAGTACTTC.

V and J are TRBV27 and TRBJ1-4; 9 bases are a match to TRBD1. Trimming at V came to 5 bases and at J to 8 bases, leaving 9 bases not matched to a gene. Germline V gene data show CDR1 as MNHEY and CDR2 as SMNVEV (reference sequence). The CDR3 runs to 15 residues. CDR3 coding DNA: TGTGCCAGCAGTACTACCGGACAGGGGTGGGAAAAACTGTTTTTT. Residues: CASSTTGQGWEKLFF.

This clone was seen only a few times. V is TRBV4-2 and J is TRBJ1-2; D may be TRBD1 (6 bases). The CDR3 loop spans 18 amino acids. Germline V gene data show CDR1 as LGHNA and CDR2 as YNFKEQ. Trimming left V 0 bases short and J 4 bases short, with 21 bases between. The CDR3 DNA reads as TGTGCCAGCAGCCAAGACCCTTCACAAACCGGGACAATCTATGGCTACACCTTC. Protein product: CASSQDPSQTGTIYGYTF.

On this clone: Different DNA sequences within this sample yield the same CDR3. V is TRBV30 and J is TRBJ2-2; maybe TRBD2 (6 bases). The CDR3 is 13 residues long. Germline V lookup: CDR1 GTSNPN, CDR2 SVGIG (reference sequence). Trimming pared 2 bases from V and 6 bases from J, leaving 10 bases between. The CDR3 nucleotides are TGTGCCTGGAGTATCGGGGGTGCCGGGGAGCTGTTTTTT. Its protein product is CAWSIGGAGELFF.

The V and J genes are TRBV4-1 and TRBJ1-2; a weak D match, TRBD1 (5 bases). Trimming took 4 bases from V and 2 from J, leaving 14 bases between them. This CDR3 contains 15 residues. Germline-derived CDR1 and CDR2 are MGHRA and YSYEKL. The CDR3 protein is CASSPERGGNYGYTF. Written as DNA, the CDR3 is TGCGCCAGCAGCCCCGAACGTGGGGGGAACTATGGCTACACCTTC.

The chain uses TRBV5-4 and TRBJ2-1; D possibly corresponds to TRBD2 (5 bases). Germline-derived CDR1 and CDR2 are SGHNT and YYREEE (reference sequence). This CDR3 has 13 residues. Trimming left V 3 bases short and J 8 bases short, with 12 bases between. The CDR3 protein is CASSYGLAYEQFF. In nucleotides, the CDR3 is TGTGCCAGCAGCTACGGACTGGCCTATGAGCAGTTCTTC.

The chain employs TRBV11-2 and TRBJ1-6, with D perhaps matching TRBD1 (5 bases). Germline V gene lookup returns CDR1 SGHAT and CDR2 FQNNGV. V lost 1 base, J lost 6 bases, and 10 bases lay in between. This CDR3 has 15 amino acids. CDR3 region: CASSLGQGVNSPLHF. CDR3 sequence (DNA): TGTGCCAGCAGCTTAGGCCAGGGTGTTAATTCACCCCTCCACTTT.

This sequence joins TRBV5-4 and TRBJ1-2; 11 nucleotides agree with TRBD1. CDR1 and CDR2 from the germline V gene are SGHNT and YYREEE (reference sequence). Germline trimming cut 5 bases from V and 8 bases from J; bases unmatched to any gene: 5. The CDR3 spans 13 residues. The CDR3 protein is CASRRTGGAGYTF. The CDR3 DNA sequence: TGTGCCAGCAGACGGACAGGGGGCGCAGGCTACACCTTC.

This clone has just one count. This CDR3 reads CASSPGFSGANVLTF. The CDR3 DNA is TGTGCCAGTAGTCCAGGATTCTCTGGGGCCAACGTCCTGACTTTC. This rearrangement joins TRBV19 to TRBJ2-6, with D hard to call. This CDR3 comprises 15 residues. Germline-derived CDR1 and CDR2 are LNHDA and SQIVND (reference sequence). Trimming stripped 5 bases from V and 0 bases from J, with 8 bases between.

CDR3 bases: TGCGCCAGCAGCCCAGGGGACAGCCAAGAGACCCAGTACTTC. Translating gives CASSPGDSQETQYF. The V call is TRBV5-1, the J call TRBJ2-5; 7 positions match TRBD1. The CDR3 has 14 residues. The ends lost 4 bases at V and 1 base at J; junction bases unmatched: 4. CDR1 is SGHRS, CDR2 YFSETQ, per germline.

V and J are TRBV19 and TRBJ2-7, with D possibly TRBD1 on 6 matching bases. Trimming removed 5 bases at V and 4 bases at J, with 12 bases between. In germline, CDR1 is LNHDA, CDR2 SQIVND (reference sequence). This CDR3 has 13 amino acids. DNA of the CDR3: TGTGCCAGTAGTCCGGGACATGGGTACGAGCAGTACTTC. It codes for CASSPGHGYEQYF. The full variable domain, with the rest looked up from reference TRBV19 and TRBJ2-7, is DGGITQSPKYLFRKEGQNVTLSCEQNLNHDAMYWYRQDPGQGLRLIYYSQIVNDFQKGDIAEGYSVSREKKESFPLTVTSAQKNPTAFYLCASSPGHGYEQYFGPGTRLTVT.

V gene TRBV4-2 combines with J gene TRBJ1-2; D not certain. With 0 bases removed from V and 5 bases from J, the gap between germline ends came to 13 bases. This CDR3 comprises 15 residues. Germline values: CDR1 LGHNA, CDR2 YNFKEQ. The CDR3 DNA is TGTGCCAGCAGCCAAGATTCGGGCGGACTTTATGGCTACACCTTC. Amino acids: CASSQDSGGLYGYTF.

The chain couples TRBV27 to TRBJ2-7; TRBD1 is a possible D gene (6 bases). The V end lost 5 bases, the J end lost 0 bases, and 11 bases lay between the germline ends. Looked up from germline, CDR1 is MNHEY and CDR2 is SMNVEV (reference sequence). This CDR3 is built from 14 residues. The CDR3 DNA sequence: TGTGCCAGCAGTCTTCAGGGGAGCTCCTACGAGCAGTACTTC. Its translation is CASSLQGSSYEQYF.